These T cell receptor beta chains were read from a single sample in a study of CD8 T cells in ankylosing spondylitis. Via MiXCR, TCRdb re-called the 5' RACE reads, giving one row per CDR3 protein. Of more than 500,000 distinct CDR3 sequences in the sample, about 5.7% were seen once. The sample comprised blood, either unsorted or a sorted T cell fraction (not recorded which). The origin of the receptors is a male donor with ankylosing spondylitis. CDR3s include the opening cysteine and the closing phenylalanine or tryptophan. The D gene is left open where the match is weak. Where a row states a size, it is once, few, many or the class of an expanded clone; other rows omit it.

CDR3 protein: CASSLRTGRTEAFF
CDR3 DNA: TGTGCCAGCAGTTTGCGGACAGGAAGGACTGAAGCTTTCTTT
clone size: many
J gene: TRBJ1-1
V gene: TRBV12-3/TRBV12-4
CDR3 length: 14
D gene: TRBD1

CDR3 protein: CASSLVVGQGGYNEQFF
CDR3 DNA: TGCGCCAGCAGCTTGGTAGTAGGGCAGGGGGGCTACAATGAGCAGTTCTTC
clone size: -
J gene: TRBJ2-1
V gene: TRBV5-1
CDR3 length: 17
D gene: -

CDR3 protein: CATLTPGQGRYNEQFF
CDR3 DNA: TGTGCCACCCTAACGCCAGGACAGGGGAGGTACAATGAGCAGTTCTTC
clone size: many
J gene: TRBJ2-1
V gene: TRBV10-3
CDR3 length: 16
D gene: TRBD1

CDR3 protein: CSASQGSGQPQHF
CDR3 DNA: TGCAGTGCTAGTCAGGGATCTGGTCAGCCCCAGCATTTT
clone size: many
J gene: TRBJ1-5
V gene: TRBV20-1
CDR3 length: 13
D gene: -

CDR3 protein: CASRQYSGGAVETQYF
CDR3 DNA: TGTGCCAGCAGGCAATATAGCGGGGGGGCCGTGGAGACCCAGTACTTC
clone size: many
J gene: TRBJ2-5
V gene: TRBV4-2
CDR3 length: 16
D gene: TRBD2

CDR3 protein: CASSQDLGYEAFF
CDR3 DNA: TGCGCCAGCAGCCAAGATCTAGGGTACGAAGCTTTCTTT
clone size: many
J gene: TRBJ1-1
V gene: TRBV4-3
CDR3 length: 13
D gene: -

CDR3 protein: CASSKGCPRVGETQYF
CDR3 DNA: TGTGCCAGCAGCAAAGGGTGCCCCCGGGTTGGGGAGACCCAGTACTTC
clone size: many
J gene: TRBJ2-5
V gene: TRBV21-1
CDR3 length: 16
D gene: -

CDR3 protein: CSARIPNRVAYEQYF
CDR3 DNA: TGCAGTGCTAGAATTCCTAACAGGGTTGCCTACGAGCAGTACTTC
clone size: -
J gene: TRBJ2-7
V gene: TRBV20-1
CDR3 length: 15
D gene: -

CDR3 protein: CASSLIKAAASSYNEQFF
CDR3 DNA: TGTGCCAGCAGCTTAATTAAGGCGGCGGCAAGCTCCTACAATGAGCAGTTCTTC
clone size: many
J gene: TRBJ2-1
V gene: TRBV7-6
CDR3 length: 18
D gene: -

CDR3 protein: CASSQPGRGSYEQYF
CDR3 DNA: TGTGCCAGCAGCCAACCGGGACGGGGATCGTACGAGCAGTACTTC
clone size: many
J gene: TRBJ2-7
V gene: TRBV4-2
CDR3 length: 15
D gene: -

CDR3 protein: CASSLVRERSYEQYF
CDR3 DNA: TGTGCCAGCAGCTTAGTCCGGGAACGCTCCTACGAGCAGTACTTC
clone size: many
J gene: TRBJ2-7
V gene: TRBV7-2
CDR3 length: 15
D gene: -

CDR3 protein: CASSLDGRGTTGELFF
CDR3 DNA: TGTGCCAGCAGCTTGGATGGCAGGGGGACCACCGGGGAGCTGTTTTTT
clone size: many
J gene: TRBJ2-2
V gene: TRBV5-6
CDR3 length: 16
D gene: TRBD1

CDR3 protein: CSVAGAGHNQPQHF
CDR3 DNA: TGCAGCGTCGCTGGGGCCGGCCACAATCAGCCCCAGCATTTT
clone size: many
J gene: TRBJ1-5
V gene: TRBV29-1
CDR3 length: 14
D gene: -

CDR3 protein: CSAGQGYGYTF
CDR3 DNA: TGCAGTGCCGGACAGGGGTATGGCTACACCTTC
clone size: many
J gene: TRBJ1-2
V gene: TRBV20-1
CDR3 length: 11
D gene: TRBD1

CDR3 protein: CASSYRGFEQYF
CDR3 DNA: TGTGCCAGCAGTTACCGGGGTTTCGAGCAGTACTTC
clone size: -
J gene: TRBJ2-7
V gene: TRBV6-5
CDR3 length: 12
D gene: -

CDR3 protein: CASSFRRETGELFF
CDR3 DNA: TGTGCCAGCAGTTTTCGAAGGGAAACCGGGGAGCTGTTTTTT
clone size: many
J gene: TRBJ2-2
V gene: TRBV12-3/TRBV12-4
CDR3 length: 14
D gene: -

CDR3 protein: CASSLDLGEIGKLFF
CDR3 DNA: TGTGCCAGCAGCTTAGATCTCGGGGAGATTGGAAAACTGTTTTTT
clone size: few
J gene: TRBJ1-4
V gene: TRBV7-9
CDR3 length: 15
D gene: -

CDR3 protein: CSVEDPTASGANVLTF
CDR3 DNA: TGCAGCGTTGAAGACCCGACGGCCTCTGGGGCCAACGTCCTGACTTTC
clone size: many
J gene: TRBJ2-6
V gene: TRBV29-1
CDR3 length: 16
D gene: -

CDR3 protein: CSAGGTSGKQETQYF
CDR3 DNA: TGCAGTGCTGGGGGGACTAGCGGGAAGCAAGAGACCCAGTACTTC
clone size: many
J gene: TRBJ2-5
V gene: TRBV20-1
CDR3 length: 15
D gene: TRBD2

CDR3 protein: CASSLEGGGTEAFF
CDR3 DNA: TGCGCCAGCAGCTTGGAGGGCGGGGGAACTGAAGCTTTCTTT
clone size: many
J gene: TRBJ1-1
V gene: TRBV5-1
CDR3 length: 14
D gene: -

CDR3 protein: CASSRRAKNIQYF
CDR3 DNA: TGTGCCAGCAGCCGTAGGGCCAAAAACATTCAGTACTTC
clone size: -
J gene: TRBJ2-4
V gene: TRBV28
CDR3 length: 13
D gene: -

CDR3 protein: CASSLELIADSEQYF
CDR3 DNA: TGTGCCAGCAGCTTAGAATTAATTGCCGACTCCGAGCAGTACTTC
clone size: many
J gene: TRBJ2-7
V gene: TRBV7-2
CDR3 length: 15
D gene: -